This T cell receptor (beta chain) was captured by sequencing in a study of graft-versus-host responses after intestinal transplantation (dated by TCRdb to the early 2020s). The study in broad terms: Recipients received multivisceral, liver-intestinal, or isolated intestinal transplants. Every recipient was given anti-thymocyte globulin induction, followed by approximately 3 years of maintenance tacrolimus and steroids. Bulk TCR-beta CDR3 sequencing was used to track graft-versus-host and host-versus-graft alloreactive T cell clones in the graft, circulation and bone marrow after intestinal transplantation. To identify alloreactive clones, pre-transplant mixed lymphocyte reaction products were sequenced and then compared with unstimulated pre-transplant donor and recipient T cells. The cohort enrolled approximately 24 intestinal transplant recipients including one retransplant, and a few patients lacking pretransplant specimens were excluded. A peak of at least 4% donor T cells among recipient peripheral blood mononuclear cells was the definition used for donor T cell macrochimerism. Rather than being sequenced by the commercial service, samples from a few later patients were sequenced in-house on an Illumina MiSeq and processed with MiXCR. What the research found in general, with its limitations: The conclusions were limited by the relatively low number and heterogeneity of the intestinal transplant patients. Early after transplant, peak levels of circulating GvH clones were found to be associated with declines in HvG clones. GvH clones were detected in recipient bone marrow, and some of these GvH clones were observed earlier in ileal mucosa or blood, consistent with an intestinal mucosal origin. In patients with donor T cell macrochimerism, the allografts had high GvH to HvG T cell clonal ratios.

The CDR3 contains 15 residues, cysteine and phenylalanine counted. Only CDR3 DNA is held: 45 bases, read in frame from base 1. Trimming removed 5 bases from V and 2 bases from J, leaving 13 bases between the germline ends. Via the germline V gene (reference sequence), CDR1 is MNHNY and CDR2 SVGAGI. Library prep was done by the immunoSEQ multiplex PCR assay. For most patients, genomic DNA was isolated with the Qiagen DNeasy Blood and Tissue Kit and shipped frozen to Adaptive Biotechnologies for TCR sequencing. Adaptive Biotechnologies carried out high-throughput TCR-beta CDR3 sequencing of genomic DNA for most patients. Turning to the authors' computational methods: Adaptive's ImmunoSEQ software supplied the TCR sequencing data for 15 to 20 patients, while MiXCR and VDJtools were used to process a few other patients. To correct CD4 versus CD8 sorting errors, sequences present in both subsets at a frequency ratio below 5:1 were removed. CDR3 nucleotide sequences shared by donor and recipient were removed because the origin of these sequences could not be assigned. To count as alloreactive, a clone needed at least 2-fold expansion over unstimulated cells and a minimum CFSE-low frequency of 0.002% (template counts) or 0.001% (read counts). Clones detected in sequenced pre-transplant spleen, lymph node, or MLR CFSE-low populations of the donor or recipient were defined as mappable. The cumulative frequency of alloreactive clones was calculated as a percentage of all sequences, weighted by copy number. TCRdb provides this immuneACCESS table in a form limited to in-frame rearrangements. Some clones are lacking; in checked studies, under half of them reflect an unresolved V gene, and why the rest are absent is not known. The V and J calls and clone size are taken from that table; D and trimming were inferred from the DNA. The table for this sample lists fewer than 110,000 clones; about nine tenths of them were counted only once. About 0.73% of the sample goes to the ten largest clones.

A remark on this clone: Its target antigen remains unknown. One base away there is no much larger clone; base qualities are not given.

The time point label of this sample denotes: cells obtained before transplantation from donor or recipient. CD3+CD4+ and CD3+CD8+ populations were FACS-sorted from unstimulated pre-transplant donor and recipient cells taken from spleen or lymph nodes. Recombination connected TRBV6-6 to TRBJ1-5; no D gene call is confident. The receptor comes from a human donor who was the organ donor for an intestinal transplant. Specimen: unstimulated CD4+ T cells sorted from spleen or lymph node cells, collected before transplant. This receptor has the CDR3 CASSGEARGNQPQHF. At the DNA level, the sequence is TGTGCCAGCAGTGGGGAGGCCAGAGGCAATCAGCCCCAGCATTTT.